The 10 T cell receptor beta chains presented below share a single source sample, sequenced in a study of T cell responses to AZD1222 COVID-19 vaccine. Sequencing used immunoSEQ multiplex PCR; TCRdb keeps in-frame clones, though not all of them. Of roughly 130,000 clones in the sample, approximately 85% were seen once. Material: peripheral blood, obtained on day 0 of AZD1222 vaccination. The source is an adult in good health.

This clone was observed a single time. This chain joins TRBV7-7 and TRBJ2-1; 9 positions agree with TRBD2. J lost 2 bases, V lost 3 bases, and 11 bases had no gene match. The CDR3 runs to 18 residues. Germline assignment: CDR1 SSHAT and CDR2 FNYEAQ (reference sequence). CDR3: CASSFEAGGPATYNEQFF. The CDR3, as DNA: TGTGCCAGCAGCTTTGAAGCGGGGGGCCCCGCGACCTACAATGAGCAGTTCTTC.

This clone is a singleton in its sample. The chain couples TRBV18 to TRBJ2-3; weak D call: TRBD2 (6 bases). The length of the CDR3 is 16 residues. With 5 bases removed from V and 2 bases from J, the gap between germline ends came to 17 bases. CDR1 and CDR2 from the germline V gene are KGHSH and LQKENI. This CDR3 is CASSGGIGMVTDTQYF. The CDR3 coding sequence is TGTGCCAGCTCAGGAGGGATTGGAATGGTCACAGATACGCAGTATTTT.

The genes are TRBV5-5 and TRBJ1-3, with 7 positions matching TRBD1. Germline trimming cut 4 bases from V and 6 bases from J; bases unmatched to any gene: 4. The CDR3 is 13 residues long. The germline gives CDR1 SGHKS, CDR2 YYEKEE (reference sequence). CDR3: CASSRQGENTIYF. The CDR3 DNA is TGTGCCAGCAGCCGACAGGGAGAAAACACCATATATTTT.

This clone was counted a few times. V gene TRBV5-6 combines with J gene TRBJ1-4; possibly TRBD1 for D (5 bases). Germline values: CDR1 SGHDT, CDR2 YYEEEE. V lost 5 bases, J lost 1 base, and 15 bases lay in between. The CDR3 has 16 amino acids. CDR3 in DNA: TGTGCCAGCAGAACCGGGGCCAGAGGAACTAATGAAAAACTGTTTTTT. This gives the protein CASRTGARGTNEKLFF.

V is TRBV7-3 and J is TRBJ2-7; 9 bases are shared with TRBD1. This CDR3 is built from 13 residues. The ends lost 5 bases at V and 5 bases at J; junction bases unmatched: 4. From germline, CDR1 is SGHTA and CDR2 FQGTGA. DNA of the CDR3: TGTGCCAGCAGCATGGGACAGGGTCACGAGCAGTACTTC. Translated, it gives CASSMGQGHEQYF.

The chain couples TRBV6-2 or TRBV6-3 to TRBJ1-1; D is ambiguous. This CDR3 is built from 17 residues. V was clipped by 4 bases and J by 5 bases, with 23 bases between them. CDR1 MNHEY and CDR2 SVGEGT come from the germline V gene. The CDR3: CASSSPHLQRSTTEAFF. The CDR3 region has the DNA TGTGCCAGCAGTTCCCCTCACCTACAGAGAAGTACGACTGAAGCTTTCTTT.

This CDR3 is CASRGVAIYF. The CDR3 DNA follows: TGTGCCAGCAGGGGTGTCGCCATATATTTT. J is TRBJ1-3 and V is TRBV5-6; D remains ambiguous. CDR3 length: 10 amino acids. Germline lookup yields CDR1 SGHDT and CDR2 YYEEEE. Trimming shortened V by 5 bases and J by 11 bases, and 8 bases separated the two germline ends.

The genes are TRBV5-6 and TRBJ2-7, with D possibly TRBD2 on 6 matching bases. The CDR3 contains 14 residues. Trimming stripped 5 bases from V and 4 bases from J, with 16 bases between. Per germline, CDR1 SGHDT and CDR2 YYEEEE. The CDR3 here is CASRPPGLTYEQYF. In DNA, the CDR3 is TGTGCCAGCAGGCCACCGGGACTGACTTACGAGCAGTACTTC.

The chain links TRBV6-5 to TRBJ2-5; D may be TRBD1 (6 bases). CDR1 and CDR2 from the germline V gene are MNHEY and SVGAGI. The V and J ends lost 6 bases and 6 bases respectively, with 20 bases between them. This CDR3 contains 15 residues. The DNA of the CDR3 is TGTGCCAGCAGGGGGGCAGGGGAAGGGTTTAAGACCCAGTACTTC. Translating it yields CASRGAGEGFKTQYF.

CDR3 residues: CASSPQGYGYTF. CDR3 bases: TGTGCCAGCAGTCCACAGGGTTATGGCTACACCTTC. The J gene is TRBJ1-2, the V gene TRBV12-3 or TRBV12-4, with D possibly TRBD1 on 6 matching bases. With 5 bases removed from V and 5 bases from J, the gap between germline ends came to 9 bases. This CDR3 has 12 residues.